This T cell receptor beta chain appears in the sequencing data of a study of OX40 agonist ivuxolimab in advanced cancers. At the level of the study: Ivuxolimab doses were 0.01, 0.1, 0.3, 1.5, 3 or 10 mg/kg every 2 weeks. Study-level results: Which antigen the expanded peripheral T cells recognized is unknown. On average, CD8+ T cells showed a greater number of expanded clones than CD4+.

Only in-frame clones appear in the TCRdb table, and some are missing; sequencing was by immunoSEQ multiplex PCR. The sample yields 15,000 or so clones, 80% to 90% seen once. V lost 4 bases to trimming and J lost 0 bases, with 12 bases between them. This CDR3 region has 15 residues. Germline CDR1 reads KGHSH; CDR2 reads LQKENI. Concerning this clone itself: What it recognizes is unknown.

Peripheral blood came from all dose cohorts at three timepoints. This clonotype originated in an adult with an advanced solid tumor such as melanoma, head and neck, liver or kidney cancer. Sequenced material: CD4+ or CD8+ T cells sorted from blood, taken in a trial of the OX40 agonist ivuxolimab. The chain recombines TRBV18 with TRBJ1-1; the D is unclear. For the CDR3, the DNA is TGTGCCAGCTCACTTGGGGAAGTTTTGAACACTGAAGCTTTCTTT. This translates into CASSLGEVLNTEAFF.